This entry features one T cell receptor (beta chain) sequence. Its antigen is undetermined. The data are from a study of T cell repertoires in cytomegalovirus infection. The overall study: Through public TCR beta signatures, both CMV infection and matching HLA type were indicated. Study-level results: Dominant in the ex vivo response were TCR beta clonotypes restricted by HLA-C and specific for CMV. Using cumulative public TCR beta family frequency, the authors identified those who carried CMV together with the relevant HLA.

Each CDR3 protein is one row after TCRdb ran MiXCR on the reads. The table has roughly 920,000 distinct CDR3 sequences, 30% to 40% seen once. Germline CDR1 reads MNHEY; CDR2 reads SVGAGI. The V end was cut by 6 bases, the J end by 1 base, with 10 bases between. The CDR3 is made up of 14 amino acids. The source is a human donor in good health (CMV status not recorded). Some clones in this sample may be carry-over from other donors' samples. This chain uses TRBV6-5 with TRBJ1-5, with unresolved D. Sequenced here: cultured CD8+ T cells from PBMCs, sampled from culture after CMV antigen stimulation. The CDR3 DNA follows: TGTGCCAGCAGGGGGAATGGAAGCAATCAGCCCCAGCATTTT. Its protein is CASRGNGSNQPQHF.